What follows are 31 T cell receptor beta chains derived from one specimen sequenced in a study of CD8+CD57+ T cells in acquired aplastic anemia. Profiling of TCR beta VDJ combinations and CDR3 sequences used genomic DNA as template. One entry per CDR3 protein, called by TCRdb with MiXCR from the reads. The sample yields about 180,000 distinct CDR3 sequences, just over 45% seen once. Specimen: sorted CD4+, CD8+, or CD8+CD57+ T cells (not recorded which) from PBMCs. Receptors were obtained from a human donor in good health.

This clonotype has just one count. One end of the junction does not line up with germline, which may come from a read error. The rearrangement joins TRBV7-8 to TRBJ2-7; 8 bases match TRBD2. CDR1 is SGHVS and CDR2 is FQNEAQ in the germline V gene. This CDR3 contains 14 residues. The CDR3 nucleotides are TGCGCCAGCAGCCTCTCGGGGGGGTTCGAGGAGCAGTACTTC. This sequence encodes CASSLSGGFEEQYF.

V gene TRBV4-2 combines with J gene TRBJ2-3; tentative D call: TRBD1 (5 bases). The V end was cut by 0 bases, the J end by 5 bases, with 9 bases between. The CDR3 consists of 14 residues. The germline V gene encodes CDR1 LGHNA and CDR2 YNFKEQ. The CDR3 nucleotides read TGTGCCAGCAGCCAAGACAGGGATATAGATACGCAGTATTTT. Translating it yields CASSQDRDIDTQYF.

This clonotype was seen ten or more times. The chain is built from TRBV6-4 and TRBJ1-1; D call uncertain. The CDR3 runs to 13 residues. CDR1 is MRHNA, CDR2 SNTAGT, per germline. The V gene lost 5 bases and the J gene lost 1 base, with 8 bases spanning the gap. In nucleotides, the CDR3 is TGTGCCAGCAGTTTTGACACGAACACTGAAGCTTTCTTT. Residues: CASSFDTNTEAFF.

This clonotype was seen ten or more times. The rearrangement joins TRBV6-5 to TRBJ2-7; possibly TRBD1 for D (6 bases). CDR1 is MNHEY, CDR2 SVGAGI, per germline. CDR3 length: 16 residues. With 0 bases removed from V and 4 bases from J, the gap between germline ends came to 16 bases. CDR3 sequence: CASSYSLGTKSYEQYF. The CDR3 nucleotides are TGTGCCAGCAGTTACTCTCTCGGGACAAAATCTTACGAGCAGTACTTC.

Notes on this clonotype: This sequence may be a read error, since a much larger clone differs from it by one base. J is TRBJ2-7 and V is TRBV5-1; D uncertain. With 8 bases removed from V and 2 bases from J, the gap between germline ends came to 23 bases. The CDR3 runs 16 residues. CDR1 is SGHRS and CDR2 is YFSETQ in the germline V gene. CDR3 nucleotide sequence: TGCGCCAGTTGGCCCCAACCGGGTTCCAGCCCCTACGAGCAGTACTTC. Protein product: CASWPQPGSSPYEQYF.

This clonotype was detected once. The rearrangement joins TRBV5-1 to TRBJ2-5, with 8 nucleotides matching TRBD1. J lost 4 bases, V lost 6 bases, and 8 bases had no gene match. Germline loops: CDR1 SGHRS, CDR2 YFSETQ. CDR3 length: 14 residues. For the CDR3, the DNA is TGCGCCAGCAAAGGACAGGGAAACACAGAGACCCAGTACTTC. Its translation is CASKGQGNTETQYF.

This chain uses TRBV24-1 with TRBJ2-7, with a weak D call TRBD1 (5 bases). V shed 3 bases and J shed 3 bases, with 8 bases lying between them. CDR1 and CDR2 from the germline V gene are KGHDR and SFDVKD. The CDR3 sequence is 13 residues long. DNA for the CDR3: TGTGCCACCAGTGATACAGGTAACTACGAGCAGTACTTC. Translation: CATSDTGNYEQYF.

The V gene is TRBV2, the J gene TRBJ2-1, with 10 positions matching TRBD2. The CDR3 totals 15 residues. V shed 5 bases and J 7 bases; nucleotides not matched to a gene: 8. Germline lookup yields CDR1 SNHLY and CDR2 FYNNEI. CDR3 protein: CASSLPGLAINEQFF. The DNA for the CDR3 is TGTGCCAGCAGTCTCCCGGGACTAGCGATAAATGAGCAGTTCTTC.

The V call is TRBV3-1, the J call TRBJ2-7; D is unclear. Trimming removed 0 bases from V and 5 bases from J, with 17 bases in between. CDR1 LGHDT and CDR2 YNNKEL come from the germline V gene (reference sequence). The CDR3 runs 16 residues. CDR3 DNA sequence: TGTGCCAGCAGCCAAGAAGGTCGTTGTTCCAAGAACGAGCAGTACTTC. Translated, it gives CASSQEGRCSKNEQYF.

In its sample, this clonotype was seen a few times. A much larger clone lies a single base off, so this may be a read error. The rearrangement uses TRBV19 and TRBJ1-5, with TRBD1 identical over 9 bases. V shed 6 bases and J 9 bases; nucleotides not matched to a gene: 12. Germline lookup yields CDR1 LNHDA and CDR2 SQIVND (reference sequence). The CDR3 has 15 amino acids. The CDR3 nucleotides read TGTGCCAGTAGGGACAGGGGCACCCTAATTCCGCCCCAGCATTTT. Protein product: CASRDRGTLIPPQHF.

The J gene is TRBJ2-3, the V gene TRBV24-1, with 7 bases matching TRBD1. CDR3 length: 18 amino acids. Germline CDR1 and CDR2: KGHDR and SFDVKD. The V and J ends lost 1 base and 2 bases, in that order; junction bases with no gene match: 11. The CDR3 here is CATSDLGTASGHTDTQYF. CDR3 DNA: TGTGCCACCAGTGATTTAGGGACAGCAAGCGGACACACAGATACGCAGTATTTT.

The chain recombines TRBV7-6 with TRBJ2-7, with TRBD2 identical over 7 bases. Looked up from germline, CDR1 is SGHVS and CDR2 is FNYEAQ. The CDR3 contains 16 residues. V gave up 4 bases and J gave up 6 bases; unmatched junction bases: 15. Here the CDR3 reads CASSSSRGGDVREQYF. CDR3 nucleotides: TGTGCCAGCAGCTCTAGCCGGGGAGGGGACGTTCGCGAGCAGTACTTC.

The chain couples TRBV2 to TRBJ2-7; D perhaps matches TRBD1 (6 bases). The CDR3 consists of 15 residues. Trimming pared 6 bases from V and 3 bases from J, leaving 18 bases between. CDR1 SNHLY and CDR2 FYNNEI come from the germline V gene. The CDR3 region has the DNA TGTGCCAGCAGCAGCTTGGACAGTAGAAGCTACGAGCAGTACTTC. Translated, it gives CASSSLDSRSYEQYF.

A word on this clonotype: A much larger clone differs from this one at a single base, so this may be a read error. The CDR3 reads CASSEGPSGSNYEQYF. The CDR3 DNA sequence: TGTGCCAGCAGTGAAGGGCCTAGCGGATCTAACTACGAGCAGTACTTC. The chain employs TRBV6-1 and TRBJ2-7; 7 bases align to TRBD2. The V and J ends lost 1 base and 3 bases, in that order; junction bases with no gene match: 9. The length of the CDR3 is 16 residues. The germline CDR1 and CDR2 sequences are MNHNS and SASEGT.

The chain is built from TRBV25-1 and TRBJ1-3; TRBD1 matches 10 bases. The CDR3 totals 14 residues. V was pared by 5 bases and J by 7 bases, with 5 bases of the junction left unmatched. CDR1 is MGHDK and CDR2 is SYGVNS in the germline V gene. CDR3 DNA: TGTGCCAGCAGTCCCTCGGGACAGGGGAACACCATATATTTT. Its translation: CASSPSGQGNTIYF.

This clonotype was picked up one time. The gene calls are TRBV5-6 and TRBJ2-7; D perhaps matches TRBD2 (6 bases). Deletions cut 1 base from V and 3 bases from J, with 11 bases between. The CDR3 extends over 14 amino acids. Germline V gene sequence: CDR1 SGHDT, CDR2 YYEEEE. The CDR3, as DNA: TGTGCCAGCAGCTTGCCCACTAGCCTCTACGAGCAGTACTTC. It encodes CASSLPTSLYEQYF.

In this sample, this clonotype turned up a few times. V and J are TRBV30 and TRBJ1-5; no clear D. The germline V gene has CDR1 GTSNPN and CDR2 SVGIG (reference sequence). V was pared by 2 bases and J by 0 bases, with 8 bases between. The CDR3 is made up of 14 amino acids. The CDR3 reads CAWSKSNSNQPQHF. The CDR3 region has the DNA TGTGCCTGGAGTAAGTCGAATAGCAATCAGCCCCAGCATTTT.

The chain employs TRBV7-4 and TRBJ2-1; 10 positions agree with TRBD2. The V segment lost 5 bases and the J segment 5 bases; nucleotides outside the gene matches: 6. Germline V CDR1 and CDR2: SGHVT, SQSDAQ. The CDR3 has 15 amino acids. CDR3 sequence: CASSVVAGGNNEQFF. In nucleotides, the CDR3 is TGTGCCAGCAGCGTAGTAGCGGGAGGAAACAATGAGCAGTTCTTC.

The CDR3 coding sequence is TGTGCCAGCGGAAACAGGGTTCTCTACGAGCAGTACTTC. Encoded protein: CASGNRVLYEQYF. The rearrangement joins TRBV5-8 to TRBJ2-7; a weak D match, TRBD1 (6 bases). CDR3 length equals 13 residues. Trimming removed 7 bases at V and 3 bases at J, with 14 bases between. Germline CDR1 and CDR2: SGHTS and YDEGEE.

This clonotype appeared a single time. V usage is TRBV11-1 and J usage is TRBJ2-2, with D maybe TRBD1 (6 bases). Germline V CDR1 and CDR2: SGHAT, FQDESV (reference sequence). The CDR3 runs 16 residues. V lost 5 bases and J lost 0, with 13 bases in between. The CDR3 DNA follows: TGTGCCAGCAGCCGGACGGGACACTCGAACACCGGGGAGCTGTTTTTT. Residues: CASSRTGHSNTGELFF.

V and J are TRBV11-2 and TRBJ1-5; TRBD1 matches at 10 bases. Germline CDR1 and CDR2: SGHAT and FQNNGV. The CDR3 length is 16 residues. With 3 bases clipped from V and 4 bases from J, the junction kept 6 bases outside the gene matches. CDR3 DNA: TGTGCCAGCAGCTTGGGACAGGGGAGGTTGAATCAGCCCCAGCATTTT. Translated: CASSLGQGRLNQPQHF.

At least ten counts were recorded for this clonotype. The chain carries TRBV6-1 and TRBJ1-1; D is ambiguous. This CDR3 is built from 11 residues. V shed 8 bases and J shed 10 bases, with 14 bases lying between them. Germline assignment: CDR1 MNHNS and CDR2 SASEGT. Here the CDR3 DNA reads TGTGCCAGCTTCGCACTGGCCGGAGCTTTCTTT. Its translation: CASFALAGAFF.

The chain combines TRBV7-2 with TRBJ2-3; no clear D. The CDR3 covers 12 residues. Germline lookup yields CDR1 SGHTA and CDR2 FQGNSA. V was clipped by 5 bases and J by 6 bases, with 9 bases between them. The CDR3 reads CASSGAGDTQYF. CDR3 sequence (DNA): TGTGCCAGCAGCGGTGCCGGGGATACGCAGTATTTT.

J is TRBJ1-6 and V is TRBV18, with TRBD1 as a possible D gene (5 bases). The CDR3 consists of 16 residues. Germline values: CDR1 KGHSH, CDR2 LQKENI. Trimming pared 5 bases from V and 6 bases from J, leaving 17 bases between. CDR3 sequence: CASSTDSPGVNSPLHF. CDR3 bases: TGTGCCAGCTCAACTGACAGCCCGGGCGTTAATTCACCCCTCCACTTT.

The chain has TRBV7-9 and TRBJ1-6; D is unresolved. Deletions cut 7 bases from V and 5 bases from J, with 6 bases between. Germline V lookup: CDR1 SEHNR, CDR2 FQNEAQ (reference sequence). This CDR3 has 12 amino acids. The CDR3 loop is CASTLHNSPLHF. The CDR3 region has the DNA TGTGCCAGCACCCTTCATAATTCACCCCTCCACTTT.

This clonotype has just a few counts. V is TRBV7-3 and J is TRBJ1-6, with D perhaps TRBD1 (5 bases). V was cut by 8 bases and J by 6 bases, with 11 bases left in between. Germline V CDR1 and CDR2: SGHTA, FQGTGA. This CDR3 has 13 residues. CDR3 nucleotide sequence: TGTGCCAGCTCCTCGGGACTTAATTCACCCCTCCACTTT. This codes for CASSSGLNSPLHF.

V is TRBV20-1 and J is TRBJ1-5, with TRBD1 matching 9 bases. Losses at the gene ends were 4 bases for V and 1 base for J; bases not matched to a gene: 5. This CDR3 has 15 amino acids. CDR1 and CDR2 from the germline V gene are DFQATT and SNEGSKA (reference sequence). The CDR3 nucleotides read TGCAGTGCTACAACAGGGGGCGCGAGCAATCAGCCCCAGCATTTT. This codes for CSATTGGASNQPQHF.

J is TRBJ1-2 and V is TRBV6-2 or TRBV6-3; 9 bases match TRBD1. Per the germline V gene, CDR1 is MNHEY and CDR2 is SVGEGT. The CDR3 has 16 amino acids. J lost 1 base, V lost 0 bases, and 3 bases had no gene match. The CDR3 loop is CASSYSETGGNYGYTF. The DNA for the CDR3 is TGTGCCAGCAGTTACTCCGAGACAGGGGGTAACTATGGCTACACCTTC.

The V call is TRBV7-6, the J call TRBJ1-2; D is possibly TRBD1 (5 bases). V was clipped by 4 bases and J by 8 bases, with 11 bases between them. Germline CDR1 is SGHVS and CDR2 is FNYEAQ. This CDR3 has 12 residues. This CDR3 reads CASSSQGGGYTF. CDR3 nucleotides: TGTGCCAGCAGCTCCCAGGGAGGCGGCTACACCTTC.

This clonotype appeared a few times. V is TRBV25-1 and J is TRBJ1-6; D is perhaps TRBD1 (5 bases). Trimming cost V 3 bases and J 7 bases, with 10 bases left between them. CDR1 is MGHDK and CDR2 is SYGVNS in the germline V gene. The CDR3 sequence is 14 residues long. CDR3 DNA: TGTGCCAGCAGTGAGCGGGGGGAGAATTCACCCCTCCACTTT. It encodes CASSERGENSPLHF.

The chain uses TRBV29-1 and TRBJ1-3, with D uncertain. Trimming shortened V by 0 bases and J by 0 bases, and 6 bases separated the two germline ends. Per germline, CDR1 SQVTM and CDR2 ANQGSEA. The CDR3 is made up of 14 amino acids. The CDR3 nucleotides read TGCAGCGTTGAAGACAGCTACTCTGGAAACACCATATATTTT. It encodes CSVEDSYSGNTIYF.